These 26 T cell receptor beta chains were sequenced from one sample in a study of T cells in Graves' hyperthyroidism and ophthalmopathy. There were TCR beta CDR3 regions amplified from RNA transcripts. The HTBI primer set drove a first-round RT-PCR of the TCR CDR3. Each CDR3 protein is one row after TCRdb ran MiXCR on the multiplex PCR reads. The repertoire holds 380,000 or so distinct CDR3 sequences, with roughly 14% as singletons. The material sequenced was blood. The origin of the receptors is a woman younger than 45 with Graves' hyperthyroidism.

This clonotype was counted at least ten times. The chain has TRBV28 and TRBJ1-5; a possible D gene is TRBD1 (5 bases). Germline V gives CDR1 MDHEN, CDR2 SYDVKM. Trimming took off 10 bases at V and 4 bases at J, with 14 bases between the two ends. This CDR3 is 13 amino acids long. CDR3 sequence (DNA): TGTGCCACCCGAGGGGAACCTAATCAGCCCCAGCATTTT. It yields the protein CATRGEPNQPQHF.

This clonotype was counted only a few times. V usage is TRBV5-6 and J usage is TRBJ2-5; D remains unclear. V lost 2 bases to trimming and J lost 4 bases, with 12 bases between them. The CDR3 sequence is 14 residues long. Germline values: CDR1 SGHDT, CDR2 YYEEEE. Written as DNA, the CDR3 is TGTGCCAGCAGCTTAACTCCAACCCGAGAGACCCAGTACTTC. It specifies CASSLTPTRETQYF.

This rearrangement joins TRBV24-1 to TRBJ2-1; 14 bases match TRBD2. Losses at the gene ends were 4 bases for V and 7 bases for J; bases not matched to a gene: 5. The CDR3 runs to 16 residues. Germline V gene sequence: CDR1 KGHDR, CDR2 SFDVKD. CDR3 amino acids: CATSERGTSGSNEQFF. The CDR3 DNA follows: TGTGCCACCAGTGAACGTGGGACTAGCGGGAGTAATGAGCAGTTCTTC.

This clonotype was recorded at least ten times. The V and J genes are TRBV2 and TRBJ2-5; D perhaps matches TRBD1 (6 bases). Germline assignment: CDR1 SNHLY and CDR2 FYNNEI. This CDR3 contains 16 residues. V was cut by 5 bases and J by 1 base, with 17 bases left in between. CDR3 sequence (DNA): TGTGCCAGCAGTCAACCGGGACACCAAACCCAAGAGACCCAGTACTTC. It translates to CASSQPGHQTQETQYF.

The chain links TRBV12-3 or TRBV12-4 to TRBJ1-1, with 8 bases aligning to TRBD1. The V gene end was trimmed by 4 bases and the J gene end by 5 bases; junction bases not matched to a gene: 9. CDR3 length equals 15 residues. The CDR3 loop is CASSSQGAVSTEAFF. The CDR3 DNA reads TGTGCCAGCAGTTCCCAGGGGGCGGTCTCAACTGAAGCTTTCTTT.

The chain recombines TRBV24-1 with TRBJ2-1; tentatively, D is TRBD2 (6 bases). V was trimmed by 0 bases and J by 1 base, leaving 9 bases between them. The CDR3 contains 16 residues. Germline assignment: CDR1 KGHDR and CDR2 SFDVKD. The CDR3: CATSDLDSGSYNEQFF. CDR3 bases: TGTGCCACCAGTGATTTGGATAGCGGTTCCTACAATGAGCAGTTCTTC.

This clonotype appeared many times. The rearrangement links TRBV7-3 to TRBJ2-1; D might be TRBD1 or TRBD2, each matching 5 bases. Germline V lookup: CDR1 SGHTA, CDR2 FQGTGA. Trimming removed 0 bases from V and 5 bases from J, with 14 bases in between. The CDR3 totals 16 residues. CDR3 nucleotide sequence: TGTGCCAGCAGCTTAACGCCCGGGACGCAGCACAATGAGCAGTTCTTC. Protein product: CASSLTPGTQHNEQFF.

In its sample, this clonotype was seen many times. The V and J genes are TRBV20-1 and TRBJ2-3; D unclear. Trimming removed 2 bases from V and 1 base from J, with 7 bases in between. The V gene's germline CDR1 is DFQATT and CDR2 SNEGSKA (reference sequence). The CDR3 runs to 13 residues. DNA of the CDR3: TGCAGTGCTAGAAAGGATCGCACAGATACGCAGTATTTT. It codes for CSARKDRTDTQYF.

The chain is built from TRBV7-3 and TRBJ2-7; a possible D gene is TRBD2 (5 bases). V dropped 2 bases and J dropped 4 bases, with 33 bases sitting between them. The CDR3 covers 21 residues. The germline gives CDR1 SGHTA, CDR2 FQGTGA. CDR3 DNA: TGTGCCAGCAGCTTATGTCCTCCACGAATGAGGGTCAACTCGTGTGTGTACGAGCAGTACTTC. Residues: CASSLCPPRMRVNSCVYEQYF. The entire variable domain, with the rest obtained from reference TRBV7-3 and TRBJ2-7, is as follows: GAGVSQTPSNKVTEKGKYVELRCDPISGHTALYWYRQSLGQGPEFLIYFQGTGAADDSGLPNDRFFAVRPEGSVSTLKIQRTERGDSAVYLCASSLCPPRMRVNSCVYEQYFGPGTRLTVT.

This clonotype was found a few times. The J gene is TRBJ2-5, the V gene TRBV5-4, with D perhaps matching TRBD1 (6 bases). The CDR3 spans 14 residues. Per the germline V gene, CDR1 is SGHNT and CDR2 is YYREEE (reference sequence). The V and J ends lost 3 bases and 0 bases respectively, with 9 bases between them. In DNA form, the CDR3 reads TGTGCCAGCAGCTCCACAGGGTACCAAGAGACCCAGTACTTC. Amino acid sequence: CASSSTGYQETQYF.

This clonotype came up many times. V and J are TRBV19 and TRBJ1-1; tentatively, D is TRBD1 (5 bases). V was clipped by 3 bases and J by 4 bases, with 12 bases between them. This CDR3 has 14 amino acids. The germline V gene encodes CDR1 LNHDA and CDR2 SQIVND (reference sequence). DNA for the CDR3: TGTGCCAGTAGTATGGATTGGAGGGGCACTGAAGCTTTCTTT. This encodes CASSMDWRGTEAFF.

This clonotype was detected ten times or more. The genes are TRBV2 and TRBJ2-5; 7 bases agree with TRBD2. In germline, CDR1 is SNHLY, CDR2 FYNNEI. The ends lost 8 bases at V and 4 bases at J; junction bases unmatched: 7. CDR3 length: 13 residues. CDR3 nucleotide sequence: TGTGCCAGCTCCAGGGAGGGAGCAGAGACCCAGTACTTC. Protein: CASSREGAETQYF.

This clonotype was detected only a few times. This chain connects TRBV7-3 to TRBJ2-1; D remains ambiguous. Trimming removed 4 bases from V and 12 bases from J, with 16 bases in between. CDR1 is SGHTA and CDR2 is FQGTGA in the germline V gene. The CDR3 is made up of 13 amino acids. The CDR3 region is CASSSSTSSGQFF. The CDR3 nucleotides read TGTGCCAGCAGCTCATCGACCAGCTCAGGGCAGTTCTTC.

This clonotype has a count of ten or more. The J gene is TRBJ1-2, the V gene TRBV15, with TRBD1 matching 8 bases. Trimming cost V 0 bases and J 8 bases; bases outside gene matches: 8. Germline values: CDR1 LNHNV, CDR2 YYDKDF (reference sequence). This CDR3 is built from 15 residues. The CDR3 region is CATSRDLRTGLGYTF. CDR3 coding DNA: TGTGCCACCAGCAGAGATCTAAGGACAGGGTTGGGCTACACCTTC.

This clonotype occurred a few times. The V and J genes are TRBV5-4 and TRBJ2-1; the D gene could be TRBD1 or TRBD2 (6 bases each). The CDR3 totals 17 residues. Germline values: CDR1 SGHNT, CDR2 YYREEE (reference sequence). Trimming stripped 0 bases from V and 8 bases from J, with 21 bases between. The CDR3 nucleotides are TGTGCCAGCAGCTTGGGTGTGGGGGGCAGGGGTTTGGATGAGCAGTTCTTC. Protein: CASSLGVGGRGLDEQFF.

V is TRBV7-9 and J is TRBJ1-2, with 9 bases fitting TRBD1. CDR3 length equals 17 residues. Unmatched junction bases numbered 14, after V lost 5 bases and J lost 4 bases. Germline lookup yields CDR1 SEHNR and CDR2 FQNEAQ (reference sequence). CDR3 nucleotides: TGTGCCAGCAGCCAAACCGGGACAGGGAGCCCACTCTATGGCTACACCTTC. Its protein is CASSQTGTGSPLYGYTF.

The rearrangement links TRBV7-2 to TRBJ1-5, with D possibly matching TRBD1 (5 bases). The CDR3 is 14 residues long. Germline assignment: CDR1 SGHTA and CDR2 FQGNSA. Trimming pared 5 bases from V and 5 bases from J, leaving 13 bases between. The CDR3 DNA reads TGTGCCAGCAGCCAGGACACGCCTGATCAGCCCCAGCATTTT. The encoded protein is CASSQDTPDQPQHF.

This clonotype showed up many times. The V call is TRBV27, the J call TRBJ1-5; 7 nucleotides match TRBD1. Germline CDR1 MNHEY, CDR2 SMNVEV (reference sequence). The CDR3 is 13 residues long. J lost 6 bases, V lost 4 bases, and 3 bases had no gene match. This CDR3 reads CASSWAGGQPQHF. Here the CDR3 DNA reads TGTGCCAGCAGTTGGGCAGGGGGTCAGCCCCAGCATTTT.

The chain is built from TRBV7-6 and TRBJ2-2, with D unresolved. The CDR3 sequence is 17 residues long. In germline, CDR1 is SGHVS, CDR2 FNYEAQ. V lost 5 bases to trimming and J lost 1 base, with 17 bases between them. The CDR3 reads CASSRSHGRRNTGELFF. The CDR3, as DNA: TGTGCCAGCAGCCGGTCCCACGGGCGTCGGAACACCGGGGAGCTGTTTTTT.

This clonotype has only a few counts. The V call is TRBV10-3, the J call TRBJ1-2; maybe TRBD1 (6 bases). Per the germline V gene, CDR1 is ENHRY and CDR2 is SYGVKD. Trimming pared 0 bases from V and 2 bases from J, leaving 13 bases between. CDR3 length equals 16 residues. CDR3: CAISESVLGANYGYTF. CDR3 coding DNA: TGTGCCATCAGTGAGTCGGTGCTGGGGGCGAACTATGGCTACACCTTC.

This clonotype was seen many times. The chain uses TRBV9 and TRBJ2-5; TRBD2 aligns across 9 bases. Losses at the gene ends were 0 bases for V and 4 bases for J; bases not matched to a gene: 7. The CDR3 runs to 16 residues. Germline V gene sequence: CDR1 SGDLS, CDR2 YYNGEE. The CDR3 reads CASSVGISGSGETQYF. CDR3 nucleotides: TGTGCCAGCAGCGTAGGGATTAGCGGGAGTGGAGAGACCCAGTACTTC.

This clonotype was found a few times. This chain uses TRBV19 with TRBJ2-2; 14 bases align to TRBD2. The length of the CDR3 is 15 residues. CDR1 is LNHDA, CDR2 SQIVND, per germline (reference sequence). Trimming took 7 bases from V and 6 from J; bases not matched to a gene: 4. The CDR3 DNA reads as TGTGCCAGTAAGACTAGCGGGAGGGCCCCCGGGGAGCTGTTTTTT. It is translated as CASKTSGRAPGELFF.

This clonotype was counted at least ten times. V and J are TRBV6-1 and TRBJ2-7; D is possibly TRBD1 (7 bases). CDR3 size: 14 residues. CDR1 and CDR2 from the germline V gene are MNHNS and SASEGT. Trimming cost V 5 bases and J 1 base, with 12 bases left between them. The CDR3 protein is CASSLQGRSYEQYF. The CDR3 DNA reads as TGTGCCAGCAGTTTACAGGGGAGGTCCTACGAGCAGTACTTC.

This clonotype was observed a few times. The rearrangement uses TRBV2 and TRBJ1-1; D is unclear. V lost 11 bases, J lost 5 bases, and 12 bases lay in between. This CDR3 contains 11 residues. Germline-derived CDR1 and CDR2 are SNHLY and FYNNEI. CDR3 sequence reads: CASLQRTEAFF. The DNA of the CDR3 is TGTGCCTCTCTTCAGCGGACTGAAGCTTTCTTT.

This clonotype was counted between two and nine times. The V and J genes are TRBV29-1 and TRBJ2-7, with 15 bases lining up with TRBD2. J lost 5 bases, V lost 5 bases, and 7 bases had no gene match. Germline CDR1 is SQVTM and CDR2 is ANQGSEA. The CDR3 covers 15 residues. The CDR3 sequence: CSVNGLAGGTHEQYF. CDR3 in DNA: TGCAGCGTTAACGGACTAGCGGGAGGGACCCACGAGCAGTACTTC.

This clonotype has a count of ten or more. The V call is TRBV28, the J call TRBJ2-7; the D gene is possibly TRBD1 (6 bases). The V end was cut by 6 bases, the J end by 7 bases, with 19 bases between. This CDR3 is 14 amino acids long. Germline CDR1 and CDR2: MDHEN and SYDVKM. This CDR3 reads CASSRSGTITEQYF. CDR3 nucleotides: TGTGCCAGCAGCCGGTCCGGGACAATAACGGAGCAGTACTTC.